The 23 T cell receptor beta chains presented below share a single source sample, sequenced in a study of T cell changes during pregnancy in multiple sclerosis. TCRdb keeps only in-frame clones here, not all; method: immunoSEQ multiplex PCR. The sample shows 50,000 or so clones, around 92% of them seen only once. Sequencing used CD4+ T cells from peripheral blood mononuclear cells, obtained after pregnancy. The receptors were sampled from a female donor with multiple sclerosis, enrolled in a pregnancy study.

V usage is TRBV6-6 and J usage is TRBJ2-1, with 8 bases matching TRBD2. CDR1 and CDR2 from the germline V gene are MNHNY and SVGAGI (reference sequence). The CDR3 contains 16 residues. The trim removed 0 bases at V and 0 bases at J, leaving 1 base unmatched. CDR3 nucleotides: TGTGCCAGCAGTTACTCCAGCGGGAGCTCCTACAATGAGCAGTTCTTC. Protein: CASSYSSGSSYNEQFF.

This clone was seen only once. This sequence joins TRBV6-6 and TRBJ1-3, with no clear D. The V gene's germline CDR1 is MNHNY and CDR2 SVGAGI (reference sequence). Trimming took 11 bases from V and 1 from J, leaving 9 bases between them. There are 12 residues in the CDR3. CDR3 sequence: CASEGSGNTIYF. CDR3 DNA: TGTGCCTCTGAGGGTTCTGGAAACACCATATATTTT.

The rearrangement uses TRBV9 and TRBJ2-7; maybe TRBD1 (6 bases). The CDR3 consists of 19 residues. Germline values: CDR1 SGDLS, CDR2 YYNGEE. With 4 bases removed from V and 2 bases from J, the gap between germline ends came to 28 bases. CDR3 sequence: CASSPREGGMRSTTYEQYF. Here the CDR3 DNA reads TGTGCCAGCAGCCCCCGGGAAGGGGGAATGCGGAGTACAACCTACGAGCAGTACTTC.

The chain recombines TRBV5-1 with TRBJ1-4, with TRBD1 matching over 7 bases. Germline CDR1 and CDR2: SGHRS and YFSETQ. V lost 0 bases to trimming and J lost 6 bases; unmatched junction nucleotides: 5. CDR3 size: 15 residues. The CDR3 DNA follows: TGCGCCAGCAGCTTGGGGAGGGGGCAAGATGAAAAACTGTTTTTT. Encoded protein: CASSLGRGQDEKLFF.

The chain combines TRBV19 with TRBJ2-7; 9 bases map to TRBD2. Germline CDR1 reads LNHDA; CDR2 reads SQIVND (reference sequence). V gave up 11 bases and J gave up 4 bases; unmatched junction bases: 15. The CDR3 runs to 15 residues. This chain's CDR3 is CAAGGQVAGAYEQYF. Written as DNA, the CDR3 is TGTGCCGCCGGGGGGCAGGTAGCGGGAGCTTACGAGCAGTACTTC.

The chain is built from TRBV27 and TRBJ1-4; tentative D call: TRBD1 (6 bases). Trimming stripped 6 bases from V and 1 base from J, with 15 bases between. The CDR3 is made up of 16 amino acids. Per germline, CDR1 MNHEY and CDR2 SMNVEV (reference sequence). CDR3 bases: TGTGCCAGCAGCCCCGGCAGGGGCATAACTAATGAAAAACTGTTTTTT. It encodes CASSPGRGITNEKLFF.

The chain combines TRBV9 with TRBJ2-3; possibly TRBD1 for D (5 bases). The CDR3 is made up of 16 amino acids. Trimming left V 4 bases short and J 1 base short, with 16 bases between. The V gene's germline CDR1 is SGDLS and CDR2 YYNGEE. The CDR3 region is CASSPMQGIGTDTQYF. The CDR3 DNA follows: TGTGCCAGCAGCCCGATGCAGGGTATAGGCACAGATACGCAGTATTTT.

The rearrangement joins TRBV7-3 to TRBJ2-7; 9 positions match TRBD2. CDR1 SGHTA and CDR2 FQGTGA come from the germline V gene. The V and J ends lost 5 bases and 9 bases, in that order; junction bases with no gene match: 17. The length of the CDR3 is 16 residues. The CDR3 nucleotides are TGTGCCAGCAGCCCCACACGGACTAGCGAAATAACTGGGCAGTACTTC. As protein: CASSPTRTSEITGQYF.

Only a few counts were recorded for this clone. CDR3 coding DNA: TGTGCCAGCAGTCCTCCAGGGGCGGCCCCCCACGAGCAGTACTTC. It encodes CASSPPGAAPHEQYF. The chain employs TRBV7-2 and TRBJ2-7; perhaps TRBD1 as D (6 bases). The V end lost 6 bases, the J end lost 5 bases, and 20 bases lay between the germline ends. The CDR3 length is 15 residues. In germline, CDR1 is SGHTA, CDR2 FQGNSA.

This chain links TRBV4-1 with TRBJ2-1, with TRBD2 identical over 9 bases. Germline V gives CDR1 MGHRA, CDR2 YSYEKL. The CDR3 length is 15 residues. With V trimmed by 1 base and J by 8 bases, 6 bases remained unmatched. CDR3 region: CASSQGLAGSDEQFF. CDR3 DNA: TGCGCCAGCAGCCAAGGGCTAGCGGGAAGTGATGAGCAGTTCTTC.

The chain employs TRBV5-8 and TRBJ2-1; 12 bases align to TRBD2. This CDR3 spans 15 amino acids. With 4 bases clipped from V and 5 bases from J, the junction kept 4 bases outside the gene matches. Germline V CDR1 and CDR2: SGHTS, YDEGEE. CDR3 in amino acids: CASSPSGRVHNEQFF. CDR3 DNA sequence: TGTGCCAGCAGCCCTAGCGGGAGGGTGCACAATGAGCAGTTCTTC.

The rearrangement uses TRBV4-3 and TRBJ2-7; D possibly corresponds to TRBD2 (5 bases). Trimming removed 2 bases at V and 5 bases at J, with 10 bases between. The germline gives CDR1 LGHNA, CDR2 YSLEER. The CDR3 has 13 residues. CDR3 sequence reads: CASSQSMRDEQYF. The CDR3 DNA follows: TGCGCCAGCAGCCAATCCATGCGGGACGAGCAGTACTTC.

V usage is TRBV14 and J usage is TRBJ2-5; 8 bases align to TRBD2. V shed 4 bases and J 1 base; nucleotides not matched to a gene: 2. CDR1 is SGHDN and CDR2 is FVKESK in the germline V gene. This CDR3 has 14 amino acids. The CDR3 loop reads CASSPRGGQETQYF. The CDR3 nucleotides read TGTGCCAGCAGCCCCCGGGGGGGCCAAGAGACCCAGTACTTC.

In this sample, this clone turned up once. The CDR3 loop reads CAGTPGTGIGNTIYF. The CDR3 DNA sequence: TGTGCCGGCACTCCCGGGACAGGAATTGGAAACACCATATATTTT. The chain employs TRBV6-1 and TRBJ1-3, with 8 bases lining up with TRBD1. CDR3 length: 15 residues. The germline V gene encodes CDR1 MNHNS and CDR2 SASEGT. The trim removed 11 bases at V and 3 bases at J, leaving 12 bases unmatched.

The chain couples TRBV9 to TRBJ2-1, with 8 bases lining up with TRBD2. Germline V gene lookup returns CDR1 SGDLS and CDR2 YYNGEE. This CDR3 has 15 residues. Trimming removed 0 bases from V and 7 bases from J; junction bases left unmatched: 6. The CDR3 nucleotides read TGTGCCAGCAGCGTAGATGGCGGGAGGTCGAATGAGCAGTTCTTC. This encodes CASSVDGGRSNEQFF.

The chain recombines TRBV6-1 with TRBJ1-5; D call uncertain. V was shortened by 7 bases and J by 0 bases, with 13 bases between the two germline ends. CDR1 is MNHNS and CDR2 is SASEGT in the germline V gene. The CDR3 length is 15 residues. This CDR3 reads CASTPETYSNQPQHF. The CDR3 bases are TGTGCCAGCACCCCCGAGACTTATAGCAATCAGCCCCAGCATTTT.

This clone was seen only once. The genes are TRBV6-5 and TRBJ2-3; TRBD1 matches at 7 bases. The CDR3 is 16 amino acids. V trimming: 4 bases; J trimming: 0 bases; junction bases outside the gene matches: 7. The germline gives CDR1 MNHEY, CDR2 SVGAGI. This chain's CDR3 is CASSSDRDGSTDTQYF. In DNA, the CDR3 is TGTGCCAGCAGTTCCGACAGGGACGGAAGCACAGATACGCAGTATTTT.

The chain carries TRBV7-2 and TRBJ2-1; perhaps TRBD1 as D (6 bases). Deletions cut 1 base from V and 3 bases from J, with 7 bases between. The CDR3 consists of 14 residues. CDR1 and CDR2 from the germline V gene are SGHTA and FQGNSA. The DNA of the CDR3 is TGTGCCAGCAGCTTAGGAGGGGGCTACAATGAGCAGTTCTTC. Its translation is CASSLGGGYNEQFF.

The chain has TRBV4-2 and TRBJ2-3; 12 bases match TRBD2. The V gene's germline CDR1 is LGHNA and CDR2 YNFKEQ. With V trimmed by 2 bases and J by 2 bases, 11 bases remained unmatched. The CDR3 consists of 19 residues. In nucleotides, the CDR3 is TGTGCCAGCAGCCAACTAGCGGGGGGGGACCGGTACTCCACAGATACGCAGTATTTT. It encodes CASSQLAGGDRYSTDTQYF.

This clone showed up just once. This chain connects TRBV29-1 to TRBJ2-5; 8 bases agree with TRBD2. This CDR3 has 13 amino acids. V was clipped by 4 bases and J by 5 bases; unmatched bases: 6. Germline V gene lookup returns CDR1 SQVTM and CDR2 ANQGSEA. CDR3 region: CSVVAGLGETQYF. CDR3 nucleotides: TGCAGCGTTGTAGCGGGATTAGGGGAGACCCAGTACTTC. The variable domain in full, completed from reference TRBV29-1 and TRBJ2-5, reads SAVISQKPSRDICQRGTSLTIQCQVDSQVTMMFWYRQQPGQSLTLIATANQGSEATYESGFVIDKFPISRPNLTFSTLTVSNMSPEDSSIYLCSVVAGLGETQYFGPGTRLLVL.

This clone turned up a few times. V gene TRBV6-4 combines with J gene TRBJ2-3; 9 positions agree with TRBD2. J was trimmed by 0 bases and V by 5 bases; bases with no gene match: 0. The germline V gene has CDR1 MRHNA and CDR2 SNTAGT. The CDR3 runs to 14 residues. CDR3 sequence reads: CASSTSGSTDTQYF. CDR3 nucleotide sequence: TGTGCCAGCAGTACTAGCGGGAGCACAGATACGCAGTATTTT.

This chain joins TRBV19 and TRBJ2-3, with D perhaps TRBD1 (6 bases). CDR1 is LNHDA, CDR2 SQIVND, per germline (reference sequence). Trimming stripped 3 bases from V and 0 bases from J, with 10 bases between. CDR3 size: 15 residues. The CDR3 DNA reads TGTGCCAGTAGTATCGTGGGACACAGCACAGATACGCAGTATTTT. This codes for CASSIVGHSTDTQYF.

The CDR3 here is CASSLTGVDIQYF. The CDR3, as DNA: TGTGCCAGCAGCCTTACAGGGGTAGACATTCAGTACTTC. This chain joins TRBV7-9 and TRBJ2-4; 7 nucleotides agree with TRBD1. The CDR3 is 13 amino acids. The germline gives CDR1 SEHNR, CDR2 FQNEAQ (reference sequence). V lost 5 bases, J lost 8 bases, and 6 bases stayed unmatched.